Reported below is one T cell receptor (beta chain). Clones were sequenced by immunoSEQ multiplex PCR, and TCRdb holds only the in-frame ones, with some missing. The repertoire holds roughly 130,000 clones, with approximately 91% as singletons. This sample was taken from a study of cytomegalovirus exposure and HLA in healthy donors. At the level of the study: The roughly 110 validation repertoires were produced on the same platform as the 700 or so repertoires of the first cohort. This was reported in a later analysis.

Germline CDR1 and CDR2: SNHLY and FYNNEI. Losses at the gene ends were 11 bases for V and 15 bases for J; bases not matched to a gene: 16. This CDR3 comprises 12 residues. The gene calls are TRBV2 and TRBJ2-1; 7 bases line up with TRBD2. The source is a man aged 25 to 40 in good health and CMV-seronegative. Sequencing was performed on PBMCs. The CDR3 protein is CAGGSGSEPPFF. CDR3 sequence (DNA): TGTGCCGGAGGTAGCGGGTCCGAACCCCCGTTCTTC.